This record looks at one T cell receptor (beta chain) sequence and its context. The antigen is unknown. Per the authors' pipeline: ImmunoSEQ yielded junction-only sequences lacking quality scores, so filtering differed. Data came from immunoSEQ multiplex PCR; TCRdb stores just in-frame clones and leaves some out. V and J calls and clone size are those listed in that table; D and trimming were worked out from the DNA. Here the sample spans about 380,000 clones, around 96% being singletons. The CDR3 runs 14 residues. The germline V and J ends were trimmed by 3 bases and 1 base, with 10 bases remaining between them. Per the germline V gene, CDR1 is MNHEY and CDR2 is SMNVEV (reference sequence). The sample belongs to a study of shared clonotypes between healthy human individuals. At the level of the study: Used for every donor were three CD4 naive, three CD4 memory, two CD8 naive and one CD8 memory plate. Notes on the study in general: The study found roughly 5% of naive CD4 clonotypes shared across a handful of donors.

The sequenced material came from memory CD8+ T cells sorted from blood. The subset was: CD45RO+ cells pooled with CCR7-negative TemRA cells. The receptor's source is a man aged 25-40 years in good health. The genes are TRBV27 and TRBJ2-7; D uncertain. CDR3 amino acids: CASSFRSASYEQYF. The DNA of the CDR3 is TGTGCCAGCAGTTTCCGGAGTGCTTCCTACGAGCAGTACTTC.